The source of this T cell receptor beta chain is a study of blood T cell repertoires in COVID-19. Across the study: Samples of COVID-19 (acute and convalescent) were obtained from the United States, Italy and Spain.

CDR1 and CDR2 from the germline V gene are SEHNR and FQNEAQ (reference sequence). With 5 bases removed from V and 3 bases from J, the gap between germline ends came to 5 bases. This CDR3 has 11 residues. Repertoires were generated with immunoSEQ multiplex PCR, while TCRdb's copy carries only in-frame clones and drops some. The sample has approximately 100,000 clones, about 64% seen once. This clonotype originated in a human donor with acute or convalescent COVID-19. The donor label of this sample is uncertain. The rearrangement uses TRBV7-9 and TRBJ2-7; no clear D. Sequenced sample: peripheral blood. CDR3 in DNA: TGTGCCAGCAGCCTTAACTACGAGCAGTACTTC. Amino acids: CASSLNYEQYF.